The sequence of this TCR beta chain was determined in a study of regulatory dendritic cells for organ transplantation. Study in general: Regulatory dendritic cells came from monocytes given vitamin D3 and IL-10. Day 6 dendritic cell cultures were stimulated with LPS.

Points on this clone: Its matching antigen is unknown.

Sorted subsets were CFSE-labeled and cultured approximately 5 days with allogeneic dendritic cells. Sequencing used immunoSEQ multiplex PCR; TCRdb keeps in-frame clones, though not all of them. The table records some 9,300 clones, about 85% of them present only once. This CDR3 has 17 amino acids. Germline V lookup: CDR1 GTSNPN, CDR2 SVGIG (reference sequence). With 2 bases clipped from V and 0 bases from J, the junction kept 8 bases outside the gene matches. Material: memory CD4+ T cells from blood cultured with dendritic cells. This sample's subset: CD45RO+ memory T cells. The V call is TRBV30, the J call TRBJ1-5, with 9 bases that match TRBD1. The receptor was isolated from a human donor in good health. CDR3 in DNA: TGTGCCTGGAGTATCGGGACAGGGCAATATAGCAATCAGCCCCAGCATTTT. This translates into CAWSIGTGQYSNQPQHF. Complete variable domain (other parts from reference TRBV30 and TRBJ1-5): SQTIHQWPATLVQPVGSPLSLECTVEGTSNPNLYWYRQAAGRGLQLLFYSVGIGQISSEVPQNLSASRPQDRQFILSSKKLLLSDSGFYLCAWSIGTGQYSNQPQHFGDGTRLSIL.